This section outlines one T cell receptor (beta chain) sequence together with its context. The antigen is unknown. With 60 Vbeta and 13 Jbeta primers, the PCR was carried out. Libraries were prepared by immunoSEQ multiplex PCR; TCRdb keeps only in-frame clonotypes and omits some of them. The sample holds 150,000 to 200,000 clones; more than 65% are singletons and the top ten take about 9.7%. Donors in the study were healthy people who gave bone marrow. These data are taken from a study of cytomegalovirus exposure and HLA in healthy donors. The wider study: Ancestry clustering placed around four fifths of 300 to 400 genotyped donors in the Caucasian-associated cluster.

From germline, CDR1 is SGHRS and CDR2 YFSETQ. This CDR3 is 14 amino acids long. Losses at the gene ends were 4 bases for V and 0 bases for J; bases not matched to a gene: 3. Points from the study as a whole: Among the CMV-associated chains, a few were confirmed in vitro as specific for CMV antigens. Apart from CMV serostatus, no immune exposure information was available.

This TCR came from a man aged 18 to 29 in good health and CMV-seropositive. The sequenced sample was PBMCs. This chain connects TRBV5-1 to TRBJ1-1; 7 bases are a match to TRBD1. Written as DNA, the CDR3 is TGCGCCAGCAGCAGGACAGGAATGAACACTGAAGCTTTCTTT. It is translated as CASSRTGMNTEAFF.